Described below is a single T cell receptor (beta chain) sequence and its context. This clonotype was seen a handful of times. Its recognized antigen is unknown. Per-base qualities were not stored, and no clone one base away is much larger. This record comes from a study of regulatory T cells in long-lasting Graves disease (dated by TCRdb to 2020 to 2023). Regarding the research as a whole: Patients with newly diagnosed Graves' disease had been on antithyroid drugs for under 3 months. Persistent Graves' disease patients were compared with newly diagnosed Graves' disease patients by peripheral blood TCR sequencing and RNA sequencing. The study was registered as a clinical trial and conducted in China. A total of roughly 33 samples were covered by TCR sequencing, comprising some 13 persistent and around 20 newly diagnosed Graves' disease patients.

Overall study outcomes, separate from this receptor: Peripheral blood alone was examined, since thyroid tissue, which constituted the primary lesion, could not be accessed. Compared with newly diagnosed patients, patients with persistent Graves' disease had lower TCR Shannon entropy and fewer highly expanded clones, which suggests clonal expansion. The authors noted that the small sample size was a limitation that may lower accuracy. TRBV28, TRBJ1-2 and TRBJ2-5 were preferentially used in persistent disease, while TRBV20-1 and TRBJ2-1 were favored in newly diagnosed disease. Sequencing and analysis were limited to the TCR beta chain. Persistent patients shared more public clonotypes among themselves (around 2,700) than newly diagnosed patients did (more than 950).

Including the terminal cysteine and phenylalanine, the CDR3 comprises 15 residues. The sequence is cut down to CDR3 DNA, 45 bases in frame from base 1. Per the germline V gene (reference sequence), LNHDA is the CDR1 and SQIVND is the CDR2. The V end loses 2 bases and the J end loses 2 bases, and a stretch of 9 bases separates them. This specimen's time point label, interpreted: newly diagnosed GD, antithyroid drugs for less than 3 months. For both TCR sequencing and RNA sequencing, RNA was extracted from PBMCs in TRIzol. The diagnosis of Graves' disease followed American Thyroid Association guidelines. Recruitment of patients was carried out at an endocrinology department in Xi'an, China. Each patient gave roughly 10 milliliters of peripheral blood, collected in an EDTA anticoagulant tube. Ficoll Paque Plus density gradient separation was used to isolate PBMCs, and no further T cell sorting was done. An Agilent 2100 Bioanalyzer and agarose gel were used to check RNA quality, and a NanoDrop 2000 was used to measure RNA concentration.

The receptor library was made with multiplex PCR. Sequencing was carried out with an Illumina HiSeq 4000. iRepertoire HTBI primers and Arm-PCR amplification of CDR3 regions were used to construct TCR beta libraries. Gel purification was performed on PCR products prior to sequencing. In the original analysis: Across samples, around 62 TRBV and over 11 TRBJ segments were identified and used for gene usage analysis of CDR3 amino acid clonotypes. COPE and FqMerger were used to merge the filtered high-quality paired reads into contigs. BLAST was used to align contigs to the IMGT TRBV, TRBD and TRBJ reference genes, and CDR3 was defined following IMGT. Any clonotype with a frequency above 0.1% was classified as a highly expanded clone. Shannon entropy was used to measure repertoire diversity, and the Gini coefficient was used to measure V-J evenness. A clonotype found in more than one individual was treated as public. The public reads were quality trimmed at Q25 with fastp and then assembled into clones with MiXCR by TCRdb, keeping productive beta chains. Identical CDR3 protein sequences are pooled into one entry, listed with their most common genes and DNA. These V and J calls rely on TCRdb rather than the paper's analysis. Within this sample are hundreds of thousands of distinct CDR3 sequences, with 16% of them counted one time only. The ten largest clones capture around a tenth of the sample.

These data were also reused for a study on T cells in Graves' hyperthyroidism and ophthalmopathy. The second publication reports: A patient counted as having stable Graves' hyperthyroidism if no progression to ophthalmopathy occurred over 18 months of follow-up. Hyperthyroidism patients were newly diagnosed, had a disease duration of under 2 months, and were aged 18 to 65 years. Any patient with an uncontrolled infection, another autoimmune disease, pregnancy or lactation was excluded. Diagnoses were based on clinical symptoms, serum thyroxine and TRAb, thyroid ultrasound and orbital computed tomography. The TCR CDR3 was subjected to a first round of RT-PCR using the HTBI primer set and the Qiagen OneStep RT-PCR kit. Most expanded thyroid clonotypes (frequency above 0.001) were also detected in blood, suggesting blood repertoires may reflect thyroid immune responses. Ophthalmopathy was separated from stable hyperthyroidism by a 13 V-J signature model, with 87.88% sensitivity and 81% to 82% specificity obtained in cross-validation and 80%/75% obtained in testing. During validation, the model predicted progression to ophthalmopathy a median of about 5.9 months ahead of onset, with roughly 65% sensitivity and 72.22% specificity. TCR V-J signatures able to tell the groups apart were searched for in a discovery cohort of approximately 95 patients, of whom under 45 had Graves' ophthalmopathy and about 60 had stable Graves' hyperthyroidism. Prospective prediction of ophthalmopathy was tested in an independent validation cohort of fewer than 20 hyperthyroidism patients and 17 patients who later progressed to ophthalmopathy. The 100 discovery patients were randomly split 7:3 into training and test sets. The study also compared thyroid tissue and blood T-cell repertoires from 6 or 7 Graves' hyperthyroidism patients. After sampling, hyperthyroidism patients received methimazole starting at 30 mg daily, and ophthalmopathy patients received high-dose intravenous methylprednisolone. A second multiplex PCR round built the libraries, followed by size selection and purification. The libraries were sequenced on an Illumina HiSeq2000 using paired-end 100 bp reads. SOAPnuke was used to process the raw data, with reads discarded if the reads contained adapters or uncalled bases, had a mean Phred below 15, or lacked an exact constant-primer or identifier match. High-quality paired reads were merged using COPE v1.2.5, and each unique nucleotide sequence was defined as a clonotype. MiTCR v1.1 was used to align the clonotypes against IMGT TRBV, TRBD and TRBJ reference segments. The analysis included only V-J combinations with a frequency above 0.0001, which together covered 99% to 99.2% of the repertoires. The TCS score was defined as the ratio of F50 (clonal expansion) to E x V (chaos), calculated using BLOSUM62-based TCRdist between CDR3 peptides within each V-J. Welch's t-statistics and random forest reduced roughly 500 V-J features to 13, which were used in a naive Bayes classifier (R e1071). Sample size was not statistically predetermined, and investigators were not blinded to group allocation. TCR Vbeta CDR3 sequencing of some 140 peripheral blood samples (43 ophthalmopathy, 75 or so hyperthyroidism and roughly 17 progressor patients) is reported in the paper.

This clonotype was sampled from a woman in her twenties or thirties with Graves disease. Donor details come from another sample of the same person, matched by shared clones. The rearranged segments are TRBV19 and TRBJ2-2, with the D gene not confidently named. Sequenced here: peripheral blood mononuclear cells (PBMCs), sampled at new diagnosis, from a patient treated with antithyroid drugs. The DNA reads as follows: TGTGCCAGTAGTATAATTTCCATAAACACCGGGGAGCTGTTTTTT. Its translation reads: CASSIISINTGELFF.